This is a list of T cell receptor beta chains from one sample in a study of cytomegalovirus exposure and HLA in healthy donors. Some clones are missing from TCRdb's copy, which holds only in-frame ones; the method was immunoSEQ multiplex PCR. The sample has more than 80,000 clones, 50% to 80% seen once. The sample comprised PBMCs. The receptors were sampled from a man aged 60-69 years in good health and CMV-seronegative. CDR3s include the opening cysteine and the closing phenylalanine or tryptophan. Each record gives: clone size, V gene, D gene, J gene, CDR3 DNA, CDR3 protein. A D gene is named only where the DNA matches it firmly. Clone size is not always given. Where it is, it says once, few, many or a class for expanded clones.

>-|TRBV6-5|TRBD1|TRBJ1-3
TGTGCCAGCAGTTCGCAGGGGGTATACTCTGGAAACACCATATATTTT
CASSSQGVYSGNTIYF
>few|TRBV27|-|TRBJ2-6
TGTGCCAGCAGTCAGGGTGCTGGGGCCAACGTCCTGACTTTC
CASSQGAGANVLTF
>-|TRBV6-5|-|TRBJ1-1
TGTGCCAGCAGGCCAACAAGGAGAGTGAACACTGAAGCTTTCTTT
CASRPTRRVNTEAFF
>-|TRBV19|TRBD1|TRBJ2-1
TGTGCCAGTAGTCCCCCACGGGACAGACGGGACAATGAGCAGTTCTTC
CASSPPRDRRDNEQFF
>-|TRBV10-1|TRBD1|TRBJ2-7
TGCGCCAGCAGTGAAGGACAGGGACTCCACGAGCAGTACTTC
CASSEGQGLHEQYF
>-|TRBV11-2|-|TRBJ2-2
TGTGCCAGCAGCCATTACACAGGGAACACCGGGGAGCTGTTTTTT
CASSHYTGNTGELFF
>-|TRBV18|TRBD1|TRBJ2-7
TGTGCCAGCTCACCCCGGACAGGACTCTACGAGCAGTACTTC
CASSPRTGLYEQYF
>-|TRBV6-5|-|TRBJ2-3
TGTGCCAGCAGTACCCGACAGGGCACAGATACGCAGTATTTT
CASSTRQGTDTQYF
>-|TRBV23-1|TRBD2|TRBJ2-2
TGCGCCTTTATGACTAGCGGGGGGAACACCGGGGAGCTGTTTTTT
CAFMTSGGNTGELFF
>-|TRBV30|-|TRBJ1-1
TGTGCCTGGGATAATACAGGGAGGGGGAACACTGAAGCTTTCTTT
CAWDNTGRGNTEAFF
>-|TRBV15|-|TRBJ1-2
TGTGCCACCAGGCTGGGTTCAGGGTATGGCTACACCTTC
CATRLGSGYGYTF
>-|TRBV18|TRBD1|TRBJ2-7
TGTGCCAGCTCACCACTGGGTATCGGACAGGGGTTATACGAGCAGTACTTC
CASSPLGIGQGLYEQYF
>-|TRBV7-3|-|TRBJ1-6
TGTGCCAGCAGCTTAACCCCGAGCTCCTATAATTCACCCCTCCACTTT
CASSLTPSSYNSPLHF
>once|TRBV10-2|TRBD1|TRBJ2-1
TGCGCCAGCAGTGAGTACGATGGACAGGGGGAGCGCGGCAATGAGCAGTTCTTC
CASSEYDGQGERGNEQFF
>few|TRBV4-2|TRBD2|TRBJ2-4
TGTGCCAGCAGCCAAGACCGGACTAGCGGAATCAAAAACATTCAGTACTTC
CASSQDRTSGIKNIQYF
>few|TRBV10-3|-|TRBJ2-5
TGTGCCATCAGTGAGGGGGGACACGGACTAGTAGAGACCCAGTACTTC
CAISEGGHGLVETQYF
>-|TRBV4-1|-|TRBJ1-5
TGCGCCAGCAGCCAAGACGGGTGGCGGCAGCCCCAGCATTTT
CASSQDGWRQPQHF
>-|TRBV2|-|TRBJ1-6
TGTGCCAGCAGTGAATTAAGTGCAGGGGCCAATAATTCACCCCTCCACTTT
CASSELSAGANNSPLHF
>-|TRBV9|-|TRBJ2-7
TGTGCCGGCAGACGGGACGCTGACAGGCTTTACTACGAGCAGTACTTC
CAGRRDADRLYYEQYF
>-|TRBV14|TRBD2|TRBJ2-2
TGTGCCAGCAGCCCCGACCCGCTAGCGGAGGTCACCGGGGAGCTGTTTTTT
CASSPDPLAEVTGELFF
>-|TRBV14|-|TRBJ1-5
TGTGCCAGCAGCCAAGGTCTTAATCAGCCCCAGCATTTT
CASSQGLNQPQHF
>-|TRBV9|-|TRBJ1-1
TGTGCCAGCAGCGTATCTCAGGGGTACACTGAAGCTTTCTTT
CASSVSQGYTEAFF
>-|TRBV6-5|TRBD1|TRBJ1-4
TGTGCCAGCAGTCAAAGACAGGGTTGGAATGAAAAACTGTTTTTT
CASSQRQGWNEKLFF
>few|TRBV30|-|TRBJ1-5
TGTGCCTGTAGGGGCGGGGGCAATCAGCCCCAGCATTTT
CACRGGGNQPQHF
>once|TRBV5-1|TRBD1|TRBJ1-6
TGCGCCAGCAGCGGGACAGGGGTTAATTCACCCCTCCACTTT
CASSGTGVNSPLHF
>few|TRBV6-1|TRBD1|TRBJ1-2
TGTGCCACCGGTCGGACAGGCCTCTATGGCTACACCTTC
CATGRTGLYGYTF
>few|TRBV7-9|TRBD1|TRBJ1-2
TGTGCCAGCAGCCCCCCGGGACAGAACTATGGCTACACCTTC
CASSPPGQNYGYTF
>-|TRBV4-1|-|TRBJ1-1
TGCGCCAGCAGCCAATTCCAAGTGGGAGGACTGAACACTGAAGCTTTCTTT
CASSQFQVGGLNTEAFF
>-|TRBV5-1|TRBD2|TRBJ2-7
TGCGCCAGCAGCTTGGCGGTAGCGGGACCCTACGAGCAGTACTTC
CASSLAVAGPYEQYF
>-|TRBV5-4|TRBD2|TRBJ2-1
TGTGCCAGCAGACAAGGACTAGCGGGAGCGGACGGCGATGAGCAGTTCTTC
CASRQGLAGADGDEQFF
>many|TRBV5-4|-|TRBJ2-2
TGTGCCAGCAGCGCCAAATTAGAGGACACCGGGGAGCTGTTTTTT
CASSAKLEDTGELFF
>-|TRBV6-4|-|TRBJ2-2
TGTGCCAGCAGTGACTTCGGGGGTACCGGGGAGCTGTTTTTT
CASSDFGGTGELFF
>-|TRBV6-4|TRBD2|TRBJ2-6
TGTGCCAGCAGTGACTCGTCTAGCGGGGGTATTGGGGCCAACGTCCTGACTTTC
CASSDSSSGGIGANVLTF
>few|TRBV5-1|-|TRBJ2-5
TGCGCCAGCAGCTTGGCAGGGGGACTTTGGGGAGAGACCCAGTACTTC
CASSLAGGLWGETQYF
>-|TRBV27|TRBD2|TRBJ2-1
TGTGCCAGCAGTCCGGGGACTAGCGGAGAGTCCTACAATGAGCAGTTCTTC
CASSPGTSGESYNEQFF
>once|TRBV19|-|TRBJ1-6
TGTGCCAGTAGTATAGTAAATTCACCCCTCCACTTT
CASSIVNSPLHF
>few|TRBV11-2|TRBD2|TRBJ2-1
TGTGCCAGCAGCTCTGGACTAGATCCTTTCTTC
CASSSGLDPFF
>-|TRBV19|-|TRBJ2-5
TGTGCCAGTAGTATGGTTACCGGGAAAGAGACCCAGTACTTC
CASSMVTGKETQYF
>-|TRBV6-5|-|TRBJ2-6
TGTGCCGTAACCGGTACCTCTGGGGCCAACGTCCTGACTTTC
CAVTGTSGANVLTF
>few|TRBV29-1|TRBD1|TRBJ2-7
TGCAGCGTTGTAAGATCGGACAGGGGGGACGAGCAGTACTTC
CSVVRSDRGDEQYF
>-|TRBV5-1|-|TRBJ2-7
TGCGCCAGCAGCTTGAGTCAGGGGAACTACGAGCAGTACTTC
CASSLSQGNYEQYF
>-|TRBV7-2|TRBD1|TRBJ2-7
TGTGCCAGCAGTCCCCACAGGGGGCAGCAGTACTTC
CASSPHRGQQYF
>-|TRBV5-1|TRBD1|TRBJ2-7
TGCGCCAGCAGCCGTGGACAGGGGGCTTACGAGCAGTACTTC
CASSRGQGAYEQYF
>-|TRBV2|-|TRBJ2-5
TGTGCCACCAAGAGGGATGAAGAGACCCAGTACTTC
CATKRDEETQYF
>-|TRBV10-2|-|TRBJ1-1
TGCGCCAGCAGACAGGGCTGGGACACTGAAGCTTTCTTT
CASRQGWDTEAFF